Listed here are 9 T cell receptor beta chains from one sample, sequenced in a study of cytomegalovirus exposure and HLA in healthy donors. Use of 60 Vbeta and 13 Jbeta primers characterized the PCR. Clones were sequenced by immunoSEQ multiplex PCR, and TCRdb holds only the in-frame ones, with some missing. Recorded for this sample: under 70,000 clones. Input material: PBMCs. The receptors shown here come from a woman younger than 45 in good health and CMV-seropositive.

The V call is TRBV19, the J call TRBJ1-5, with a possible D match to TRBD1 (5 bases). The CDR3 covers 14 residues. The V gene lost 3 bases and the J gene lost 5 bases, with 11 bases spanning the gap. The germline V gene has CDR1 LNHDA and CDR2 SQIVND (reference sequence). CDR3 DNA: TGTGCCAGTAGTATCTGGGGCGAGGATCAGCCCCAGCATTTT. Translating it yields CASSIWGEDQPQHF.

This chain joins TRBV11-2 and TRBJ1-2; 11 positions match TRBD1. This CDR3 is 14 amino acids long. Germline assignment: CDR1 SGHAT and CDR2 FQNNGV. Trimming removed 3 bases from V and 7 bases from J; junction bases left unmatched: 4. The CDR3 here is CASSFGQGAGGYTF. The CDR3 nucleotides read TGTGCCAGCAGCTTCGGACAGGGGGCTGGTGGCTACACCTTC. Full variable domain (remainder filled in from reference TRBV11-2 and TRBJ1-2): EAGVAQSPRYKIIEKRQSVAFWCNPISGHATLYWYQQILGQGPKLLIQFQNNGVVDDSQLPKDRFSAERLKGVDSTLKIQPAKLEDSAVYLCASSFGQGAGGYTFGSGTRLTVV.

The chain has TRBV6-1 and TRBJ2-7; TRBD1 is a possible D gene (7 bases). The V gene lost 3 bases and the J gene lost 7 bases, with 16 bases spanning the gap. Germline lookup yields CDR1 MNHNS and CDR2 SASEGT. The CDR3 covers 14 residues. In nucleotides, the CDR3 is TGTGCCAGCAGTGAGCGGGACAGAAGGGGGGAGCAGTACTTC. Translating gives CASSERDRRGEQYF.

V is TRBV7-2 and J is TRBJ2-2, with 8 bases identical to TRBD2. The CDR3 contains 15 residues. The germline CDR1 and CDR2 sequences are SGHTA and FQGNSA. J was trimmed by 1 base and V by 2 bases; bases with no gene match: 0. The CDR3 sequence: CASSLTSGNTGELFF. In nucleotides, the CDR3 is TGTGCCAGCAGCTTAACTAGCGGGAACACCGGGGAGCTGTTTTTT.

V usage is TRBV6-5 and J usage is TRBJ2-5; 7 bases are shared with TRBD2. The CDR3 totals 16 residues. Germline trimming cut 4 bases from V and 2 bases from J; bases unmatched to any gene: 10. Germline V gene sequence: CDR1 MNHEY, CDR2 SVGAGI. DNA for the CDR3: TGTGCCAGCAGTTTAACCCGACTAGCTATACAAGAGACCCAGTACTTC. It codes for CASSLTRLAIQETQYF.

V gene TRBV7-9 combines with J gene TRBJ2-3; maybe TRBD2 (7 bases). The germline V and J ends were trimmed by 6 bases and 0 bases, with 10 bases remaining between them. In germline, CDR1 is SEHNR, CDR2 FQNEAQ (reference sequence). This CDR3 has 14 amino acids. CDR3 bases: TGTGCCAGCAGGGCGGGGGCTAGCACAGATACGCAGTATTTT. It specifies CASRAGASTDTQYF.

V and J are TRBV6-1 and TRBJ1-2; 9 bases align to TRBD1. The germline V gene has CDR1 MNHNS and CDR2 SASEGT. The V gene end was trimmed by 6 bases and the J gene end by 7 bases; junction bases not matched to a gene: 9. The CDR3 sequence is 14 residues long. CDR3 DNA sequence: TGTGCCAGCAGCGGGTGGGGACAGGGCGGTGGCTACACCTTC. It encodes CASSGWGQGGGYTF.

V is TRBV21-1 and J is TRBJ1-5; the table's D call TRBD1 went unverified against the DNA. TRBV21-1 corresponds to a pseudogene. The CDR3 has 16 residues. The CDR3 bases are TGTGCCAGCAGACCCGGGACAGGGTCGTGCAATCAGCCCCAGCATTTT. Amino acid sequence: CASRPGTGSCNQPQHF.

This chain joins TRBV9 and TRBJ2-5; TRBD2 aligns across 8 bases. The CDR3 loop spans 16 amino acids. V was pared by 0 bases and J by 5 bases, with 9 bases of the junction left unmatched. Germline values: CDR1 SGDLS, CDR2 YYNGEE. In DNA form, the CDR3 reads TGTGCCAGCAGCGTAGGTCGAGTACGGGGGGGGGAGACCCAGTACTTC. This gives the protein CASSVGRVRGGETQYF.